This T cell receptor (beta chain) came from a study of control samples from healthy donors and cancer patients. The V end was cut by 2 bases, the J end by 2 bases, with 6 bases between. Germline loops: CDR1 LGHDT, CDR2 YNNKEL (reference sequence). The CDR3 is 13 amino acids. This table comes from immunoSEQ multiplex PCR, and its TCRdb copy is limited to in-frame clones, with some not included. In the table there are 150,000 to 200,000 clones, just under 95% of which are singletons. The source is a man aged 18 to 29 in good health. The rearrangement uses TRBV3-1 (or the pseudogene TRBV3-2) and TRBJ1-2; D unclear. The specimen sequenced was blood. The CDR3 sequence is CASSQQGNYGYTF. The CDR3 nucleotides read TGTGCCAGCAGCCAACAAGGGAACTATGGCTACACCTTC.